Each of the 19 T cell receptor beta chains below was sequenced from the same sample in a study of T cell repertoires in cytomegalovirus infection (dated by TCRdb to between 2018 and 2021). The sequencer was an Illumina HiSeq 1500. The raw public data were reprocessed by TCRdb itself: fastp quality trimming at Q25, MiXCR clonotype calling, in-frame beta chains only. Entries are consolidated by CDR3 protein sequence, retaining the most common genes and DNA. This sample lists around 140,000 distinct CDR3 sequences; roughly 6% were detected once. The ten largest make up roughly 18% of the sample. Source material: PBMCs. These TCRs come from a human donor in good health (CMV status not recorded). Some clones in this sample may be carry-over from other donors' samples.

This clonotype was seen ten or more times. The chain uses TRBV7-2 and TRBJ1-5, with D maybe TRBD1 (6 bases). Per germline, CDR1 SGHTA and CDR2 FQGNSA. V shed 5 bases and J shed 2 bases, with 22 bases lying between them. This CDR3 contains 18 residues. The CDR3 loop is CASSQGPTGLEGNQPQHF. The CDR3 coding sequence is TGTGCCAGCAGCCAAGGCCCAACAGGGTTGGAGGGCAATCAGCCCCAGCATTTT.

The table lists this clonotype with a few counts. The J gene is TRBJ2-3, the V gene TRBV2; perhaps TRBD1 as D (5 bases). The CDR3 spans 12 residues. With 6 bases removed from V and 5 bases from J, the gap between germline ends came to 9 bases. Germline loops: CDR1 SNHLY, CDR2 FYNNEI. The CDR3 region has the DNA TGTGCCAGCAGCCCAGGGCTAGATACGCAGTATTTT. As protein: CASSPGLDTQYF.

The chain employs TRBV7-2 and TRBJ1-3; D gene unclear. The CDR3 totals 13 residues. V dropped 6 bases and J dropped 0 bases, with 6 bases sitting between them. Germline CDR1 reads SGHTA; CDR2 reads FQGNSA. As DNA, the CDR3 is TGTGCCAGCAGTTATACCTCTGGAAACACCATATATTTT. This encodes CASSYTSGNTIYF.

This clonotype was seen at least ten times. This rearrangement joins TRBV5-1 to TRBJ2-7, with a weak D call TRBD1 (6 bases). Germline V lookup: CDR1 SGHRS, CDR2 YFSETQ. There are 15 residues in the CDR3. Trimming cost V 3 bases and J 2 bases, with 15 bases left between them. The CDR3 is CASSSPQGTAYEQYF. The CDR3 DNA is TGCGCCAGCAGCTCACCACAGGGAACTGCCTACGAGCAGTACTTC.

This clonotype was recorded at least ten times. CDR3 region: CSVGGSYGYTF. The CDR3 nucleotides are TGCAGCGTTGGAGGGAGCTATGGCTACACCTTC. This chain connects TRBV29-1 to TRBJ1-2; D unclear. V was clipped by 4 bases and J by 4 bases, with 7 bases between them. There are 11 residues in the CDR3. CDR1 is SQVTM and CDR2 is ANQGSEA in the germline V gene.

The chain couples TRBV9 to TRBJ1-6; TRBD1 matches at 8 bases. The ends lost 3 bases at V and 8 bases at J; junction bases unmatched: 4. In germline, CDR1 is SGDLS, CDR2 YYNGEE. The CDR3 spans 14 residues. This CDR3 reads CASSAGQGDSPLHF. Here the CDR3 DNA reads TGTGCCAGCAGCGCAGGACAGGGTGATTCACCCCTCCACTTT.

This clonotype was detected ten times or more. The gene calls are TRBV29-1 and TRBJ2-3; TRBD1 agrees at 9 bases. This CDR3 is 15 amino acids long. V trimming: 6 bases; J trimming: 5 bases; junction bases outside the gene matches: 12. Germline V gives CDR1 SQVTM, CDR2 ANQGSEA. The CDR3, as DNA: TGCAGCGTGCCGACAGGGGGACGATTTAGAGATACGCAGTATTTT. Translated: CSVPTGGRFRDTQYF.

In its sample, this clonotype was seen a few times. This chain links TRBV28 with TRBJ2-1, with 12 nucleotides matching TRBD2. Losses at the gene ends were 5 bases for V and 5 bases for J; bases not matched to a gene: 4. The CDR3 contains 15 residues. Germline-derived CDR1 and CDR2 are MDHEN and SYDVKM. CDR3: CASSPLAGGHNEQFF. In DNA form, the CDR3 reads TGTGCCAGCAGTCCTCTAGCGGGGGGGCACAATGAGCAGTTCTTC.

Turning to this clonotype: This may be a read error: a much more frequent sequence differs by one nucleotide. This chain uses TRBV10-3 with TRBJ2-7, with D tentatively TRBD1 (5 bases). From germline, CDR1 is ENHRY and CDR2 SYGVKD. Deletions cut 11 bases from V and 4 bases from J, with 12 bases between. The CDR3 is 11 residues long. The CDR3 is CAVSRGYEQYF. Written as DNA, the CDR3 is TGTGCCGTATCAAGGGGTTACGAGCAGTACTTC.

This clonotype was found many times. The rearrangement joins TRBV23-1 to TRBJ2-7; a possible D gene is TRBD1 (5 bases). TRBV23-1 is labeled an ORF, and its function is uncertain. V lost 4 bases to trimming and J lost 3 bases, with 13 bases between them. This CDR3 contains 14 residues. Here the CDR3 DNA reads TGCGCCAGCAGTCGGGGCAGGGTACACTACGAGCAGTACTTC. Encoded protein: CASSRGRVHYEQYF.

This clonotype was observed many times. This chain links TRBV7-2 with TRBJ1-5; D is possibly TRBD1 (6 bases). With 4 bases removed from V and 6 bases from J, the gap between germline ends came to 13 bases. Germline CDR1 reads SGHTA; CDR2 reads FQGNSA. This CDR3 is 14 amino acids long. The CDR3 coding sequence is TGTGCCAGCAGCTGGGGGCTTTGGGCTCAGCCCCAGCATTTT. This codes for CASSWGLWAQPQHF.

This clonotype was seen a handful of times. The chain uses TRBV20-1 and TRBJ2-3; the D gene is possibly TRBD2 (5 bases). This CDR3 comprises 12 residues. CDR1 is DFQATT, CDR2 SNEGSKA, per germline (reference sequence). The CDR3 bases are TGCAGCGCCCACCTCGGGGTAGGGACGCAGTATTTT. Its protein is CSAHLGVGTQYF.

The table lists this clonotype with a count of one. This chain uses TRBV7-2 with TRBJ1-1; 7 nucleotides align to TRBD1. The ends lost 7 bases at V and 6 bases at J; junction bases unmatched: 8. CDR1 is SGHTA and CDR2 is FQGNSA in the germline V gene. The CDR3 sequence is 13 residues long. CDR3 nucleotide sequence: TGTGCCAGCATCGCAGGGGGGGCTCCTGAAGCTTTCTTT. It codes for CASIAGGAPEAFF.

This clonotype was recorded at least ten times. The V gene is TRBV6-6, the J gene TRBJ1-4, with D unresolved. Per the germline V gene, CDR1 is MNHNY and CDR2 is SVGAGI (reference sequence). This CDR3 has 14 amino acids. The V end lost 6 bases, the J end lost 4 bases, and 12 bases lay between the germline ends. Here the CDR3 DNA reads TGTGCCAGCAGCACCCGACCGAATAATGAAAAACTGTTTTTT. It translates to CASSTRPNNEKLFF.

Points on this clonotype: One end of the junction varies from germline; a read error may be responsible. The chain carries TRBV4-1 and TRBJ2-1, with D maybe TRBD2 (6 bases). This CDR3 has 14 amino acids. CDR1 and CDR2 (germline): MGHRA, YSYEKL. CDR3 protein: CASSRREHYNEQFF. The CDR3, as DNA: TGTGCCAGCAGCCGGCGGGAACACTACAATGAGCAGTTCTTC.

This clonotype was picked up many times. The rearrangement uses TRBV19 and TRBJ1-4, with D uncertain. The CDR3 is made up of 15 amino acids. CDR1 is LNHDA and CDR2 is SQIVND in the germline V gene (reference sequence). V was cut by 7 bases and J by 6 bases, with 18 bases left in between. CDR3 DNA: TGTGCCAGTAACCCACTAGGAAGGACGGATGAAAAACTGTTTTTT. Its protein product is CASNPLGRTDEKLFF.

This clonotype has a count of ten or more. The V and J genes are TRBV7-1 and TRBJ1-6; possible D gene TRBD1, 5 bases. TRBV7-1 is an ORF, and what it does is uncertain. With 11 bases removed from V and 7 bases from J, the gap between germline ends came to 15 bases. The CDR3 has 13 residues. The CDR3 region has the DNA TGTGCCGGGGGTCGCCCGGGCAATTCACCCCTCCACTTT. Translated, it gives CAGGRPGNSPLHF.

This clonotype was recorded at least ten times. This chain connects TRBV7-8 to TRBJ2-5, with a tentative D call TRBD2 (6 bases). V lost 6 bases and J lost 1, with 18 bases in between. CDR1 is SGHVS, CDR2 FQNEAQ, per germline. The CDR3 has 16 amino acids. CDR3 DNA: TGTGCCAGCAGACTAGCTCTGTCGGCGGTCCAAGAGACCCAGTACTTC. The encoded protein is CASRLALSAVQETQYF.

The chain combines TRBV29-1 with TRBJ2-1, with 7 nucleotides matching TRBD2. The CDR3 has 13 amino acids. Trimming took 5 bases from V and 2 from J; bases not matched to a gene: 3. CDR1 is SQVTM, CDR2 ANQGSEA, per germline. Here the CDR3 reads CSVTSETYNEQFF. The DNA of the CDR3 is TGCAGCGTTACTAGCGAGACCTACAATGAGCAGTTCTTC.